The T cell receptor beta chain described here comes from a study of T cell responses to AZD1222 COVID-19 vaccine. Study-wide points: CD4 TCRs associated with vaccination spanned spike, dominating at 160-218 and 743-854.

Germline V CDR1 and CDR2: LNHDA, SQIVND (reference sequence). CDR3 length: 14 amino acids. V was pared by 8 bases and J by 1 base, with 5 bases of the junction left unmatched. The table came from immunoSEQ multiplex PCR; TCRdb's copy has only in-frame clones and leaves some out. The sample carries roughly 120,000 clones, roughly 92% recorded once. Of note for this clone: As yet, its antigen is unknown.

The receptor was isolated from an adult who received the AZD1222 COVID-19 vaccine. The gene calls are TRBV19 and TRBJ2-1, with 7 nucleotides matching TRBD2. The specimen was peripheral blood, collected 28 days after the second AZD1222 dose. The CDR3 DNA is TGTGCCAGTGGGGACTATCAATCCTACAATGAGCAGTTCTTC. Translating gives CASGDYQSYNEQFF.